This TCR beta chain is drawn from a study of patients and donors after allogeneic stem cell transplantation. CDR1 and CDR2 (germline): SGDLS, YYNGEE. The CDR3 is 18 residues long. V was trimmed by 2 bases and J by 3 bases, leaving 23 bases between them. TCRdb re-called the RT-PCR reads with MiXCR, one entry per CDR3 protein. The data hold roughly 190,000 distinct CDR3 sequences, with 35% to 50% observed a single time. The chain is built from TRBV9 and TRBJ1-1; maybe TRBD1 (6 bases). The TCR sequence derives from a human donor who was either an allogeneic HSCT recipient or a stem cell or donor lymphocyte infusion donor (not recorded which). It is not recorded whose cells these are; they may come from a transplant donor. Sequencing was done on a sample of blood, either unsorted or a sorted T cell fraction (not recorded which). The CDR3 region is CASSVGLRPGALDTEAFF. Here the CDR3 DNA reads TGTGCCAGCAGCGTTGGTCTTCGGCCAGGGGCATTGGACACTGAAGCTTTCTTT.